These T cell receptor beta chains were read from a single sample in a study of response to subunit inactivated influenza vaccine. TCRdb reprocessed the RT-PCR reads with MiXCR, giving one entry per CDR3 protein. The data contain around 480,000 distinct CDR3 sequences, 9.5% to 12% of them singletons. The specimen was PBMCs from blood, collected roughly 47 days after vaccination. These receptors were taken from a man in his forties or fifties who received an inactivated influenza vaccine. Both conserved end residues are part of each CDR3. Fields, in order: J gene, V gene, CDR3 protein.

J: TRBJ1-2
V: TRBV20-1
CDR3: CSAQAVANYGYTF

J: TRBJ2-1
V: TRBV7-2
CDR3: CASRLAQGVYNEQFF

J: TRBJ1-2
V: TRBV24-1
CDR3: CATSDSNYGYTF

J: TRBJ1-2
V: TRBV20-1
CDR3: CSARGERGSLGYTF

J: TRBJ2-7
V: TRBV18
CDR3: CASSQARGVGSYEQYF

J: TRBJ2-3
V: TRBV20-1
CDR3: CSASIYSTDTQYF

J: TRBJ1-5
V: TRBV6-2/TRBV6-3
CDR3: CASSYSRGYGNQPQHF

J: TRBJ2-1
V: TRBV28
CDR3: CASSLAGNQFF

J: TRBJ2-5
V: TRBV5-1
CDR3: CASSEPLKRDGGGETQYF

J: TRBJ2-3
V: TRBV9
CDR3: CASSVTPSGTDTQYF

J: TRBJ2-7
V: TRBV28
CDR3: CASSLHAGTYSYEQYF

J: TRBJ2-2
V: TRBV5-5
CDR3: CASSLSGGRAGGELFF

J: TRBJ2-5
V: TRBV29-1
CDR3: CSVGPVGETQYF

J: TRBJ1-4
V: TRBV28
CDR3: CASSLLVITTNEKLFF

J: TRBJ1-5
V: TRBV7-2
CDR3: CASGDRVNQPQHF

J: TRBJ2-7
V: TRBV12-3/TRBV12-4
CDR3: CASSQRSNEQYF

J: TRBJ2-3
V: TRBV20-1
CDR3: CSARDLFRTHTDTQYF

J: TRBJ2-5
V: TRBV4-3
CDR3: CASSQDSSGGSRTQYF

J: TRBJ2-3
V: TRBV7-6
CDR3: CASSSIGGGDTDTQYF

J: TRBJ2-3
V: TRBV27
CDR3: CASSLDGFTDTQYF

J: TRBJ2-3
V: TRBV3-1
CDR3: CAFCSGTSGRVSTDTQYF

J: TRBJ2-7
V: TRBV29-1
CDR3: CSVIVPYEQYF

J: TRBJ2-3
V: TRBV5-1
CDR3: CASSPGPPAGTDTQYF

J: TRBJ2-7
V: TRBV3-1
CDR3: CASSQEVLAGNEQYF

J: TRBJ2-2
V: TRBV5-1
CDR3: CASSSQGNTGELFF

J: TRBJ1-5
V: TRBV20-1
CDR3: CSARVAVNQPQHF

J: TRBJ2-7
V: TRBV7-2
CDR3: CASSFSLGQGSYEQYF

J: TRBJ2-1
V: TRBV12-3/TRBV12-4
CDR3: CASLRGTGVNNEQFF

J: TRBJ2-2
V: TRBV6-1
CDR3: CASSAGRATGELFF

J: TRBJ2-4
V: TRBV7-8
CDR3: CASSLIRGDIQYF

J: TRBJ2-3
V: TRBV7-2
CDR3: CASRRLAGVSTDTQYF

J: TRBJ2-1
V: TRBV4-3
CDR3: CASSLFRLAGVGGNEQFF

J: TRBJ1-2
V: TRBV15
CDR3: CATSGQGANYGYTF

J: TRBJ2-3
V: TRBV6-5
CDR3: CASSYRSPRTDTQYF

J: TRBJ2-1
V: TRBV20-1
CDR3: CSARGQGYNEQFF

J: TRBJ2-7
V: TRBV7-2
CDR3: CASSLSASIDEQYF

J: TRBJ1-1
V: TRBV2
CDR3: CASSYGPEAFF

J: TRBJ1-6
V: TRBV9
CDR3: CASSVGGGQGNSPLHF

J: TRBJ1-6
V: TRBV14
CDR3: CASSHAGLYNSPLHF

J: TRBJ2-3
V: TRBV7-2
CDR3: CASSLGTGVFSTDTQYF

J: TRBJ2-1
V: TRBV15
CDR3: CATSSPTTSSVDYNEQFF

J: TRBJ2-3
V: TRBV29-1
CDR3: CSVEGRANTDTQYF

J: TRBJ1-5
V: TRBV4-1
CDR3: CASSQVQWDQPQHF

J: TRBJ2-5
V: TRBV20-1
CDR3: CSAARVETQYF

J: TRBJ2-1
V: TRBV10-3
CDR3: CAISESQGSNNEQFF

J: TRBJ1-2
V: TRBV5-5
CDR3: CASSFGQGDYGYTF

J: TRBJ2-5
V: TRBV29-1
CDR3: CSVDLGGGGETQYF

J: TRBJ2-1
V: TRBV7-9
CDR3: CASSPGTSGNNEQFF

J: TRBJ2-7
V: TRBV6-1
CDR3: CASRQGLAGAYEQYF

J: TRBJ2-7
V: TRBV19
CDR3: CASSMGLGDEQYF

J: TRBJ2-1
V: TRBV4-2
CDR3: CASSPFVGTGAAEQFF

J: TRBJ1-6
V: TRBV7-8
CDR3: CASSPRQGIMNSPLHF

J: TRBJ2-7
V: TRBV12-3/TRBV12-4
CDR3: CASSPRGGASEQYF

J: TRBJ2-5
V: TRBV13
CDR3: CASSLGTADRGKRETQYF